The source of this T cell receptor beta chain is a study of cytomegalovirus exposure and HLA in healthy donors. General study results and limits: As was reported, the classifier diagnosed cytomegalovirus status with high specificity and sensitivity. A later analysis found TCR association rates differed by HLA locus, highest for DRB1 and lowest for HLA-C. In most subjects, TCR beta sequences reportedly gave accurate predictions of HLA-A and HLA-B alleles. Cytomegalovirus association was assigned to over 150 TCR beta chains.

On this clone: What it recognizes is unknown.

In the PCR, 60 Vbeta and 13 Jbeta primers were used. TCRdb's table, derived via immunoSEQ multiplex PCR, lists solely in-frame clones and lacks some. The table lists tens of thousands of clones, about 64% of them singletons, with 4.5% to 6% in the top ten. The sequenced sample was PBMCs. The TCR comes from a man aged 25-45 years in good health and CMV-seropositive.

The DNA of the CDR3 is TGTGCCAGCAGTTATGGGAGGGCATGGACAGATACGCAGTATTTT. Translation: CASSYGRAWTDTQYF. The rearrangement links TRBV6-5 to TRBJ2-3; TRBD2 matches at 7 bases. The trim removed 3 bases at V and 3 bases at J, leaving 6 bases unmatched. This CDR3 spans 15 amino acids. Germline V gene data show CDR1 as MNHEY and CDR2 as SVGAGI.